This T cell receptor (beta chain) was identified during a study of blood T cell repertoires in COVID-19. Study-wide background: The samples span acute and convalescent COVID-19 from the United States, Italy and Spain.

Participants were aged roughly 18 to 89 years, lived in 24 US areas, and enrolled virtually. Recovered participants had two consecutive negative NP/OP PCR tests, healthcare professional clearance, or symptom resolution. The CDR3 is 15 amino acids. Losses at the gene ends were 1 base for V and 4 bases for J; bases not matched to a gene: 7. Germline values: CDR1 SGHNT, CDR2 YYREEE (reference sequence). TCRdb keeps only in-frame clones here, not all; method: immunoSEQ multiplex PCR. The sample has hundreds of thousands of clones; approximately 90% are singletons. Sequenced material: PBMCs or T cells enriched from blood (not recorded which). The chain links TRBV5-4 to TRBJ1-1; 7 bases fit TRBD1. The receptor comes from a man younger than 30 who had recovered from COVID-19. As DNA, the CDR3 is TGTGCCAGCAGCTTGACTGAGACAGGGCGCACTGAAGCTTTCTTT. It yields the protein CASSLTETGRTEAFF.